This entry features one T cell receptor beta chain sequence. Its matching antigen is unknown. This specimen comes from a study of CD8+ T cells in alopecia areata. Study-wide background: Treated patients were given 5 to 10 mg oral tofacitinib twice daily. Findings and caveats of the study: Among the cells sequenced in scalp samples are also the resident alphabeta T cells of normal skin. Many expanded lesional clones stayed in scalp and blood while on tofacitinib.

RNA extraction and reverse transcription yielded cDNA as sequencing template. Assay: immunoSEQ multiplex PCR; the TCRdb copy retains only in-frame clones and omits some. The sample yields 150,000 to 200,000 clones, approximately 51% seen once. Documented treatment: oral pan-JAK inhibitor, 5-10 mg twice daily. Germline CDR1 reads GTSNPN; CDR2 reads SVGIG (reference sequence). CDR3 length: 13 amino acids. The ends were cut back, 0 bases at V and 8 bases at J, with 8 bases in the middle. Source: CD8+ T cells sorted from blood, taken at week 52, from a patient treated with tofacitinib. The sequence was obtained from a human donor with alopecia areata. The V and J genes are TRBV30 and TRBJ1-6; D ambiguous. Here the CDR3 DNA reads TGTGCCTGGAGTGTAAACCGGGATTCACCCCTCCACTTT. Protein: CAWSVNRDSPLHF.